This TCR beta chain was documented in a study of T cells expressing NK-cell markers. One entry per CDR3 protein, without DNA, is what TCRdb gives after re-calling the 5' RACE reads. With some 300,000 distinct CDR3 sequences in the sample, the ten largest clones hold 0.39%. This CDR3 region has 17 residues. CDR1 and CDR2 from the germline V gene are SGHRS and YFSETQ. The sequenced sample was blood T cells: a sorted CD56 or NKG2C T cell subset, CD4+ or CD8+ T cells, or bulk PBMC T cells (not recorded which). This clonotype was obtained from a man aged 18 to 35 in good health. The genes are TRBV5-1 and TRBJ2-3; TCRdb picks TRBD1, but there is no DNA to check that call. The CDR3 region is CASSLAGIGISTDTQYF.